This TCR beta chain stems from a study of shared clonotypes between healthy human individuals. For each subset, genomic DNA was distributed in equal portions over several immunoSEQ plates. Original handling: ImmunoSEQ junction-only sequences lacked quality scores, so their filtering differed. Clones were read by immunoSEQ multiplex PCR, and TCRdb kept only the in-frame ones, dropping some. For V, J and clone size, that table is used; D and trimming come from the DNA. Among about 2 million clones listed, approximately 94% were seen once. The length of the CDR3 is 11 residues. CDR1 is MGHRA, CDR2 YSYEKL, per germline. V shed 5 bases and J 9 bases; nucleotides not matched to a gene: 2. Naive CD8 isolation took CD45RO-negative cells positively selected for CCR7 and excluded terminally differentiated effector memory CD45RA+ cells. The count of this clone is one.

Sequenced sample: naive CD8+ T cells sorted from blood. The source is a young man in good health. The chain has TRBV4-1 and TRBJ2-3, with 7 bases aligning to TRBD1. The CDR3 DNA is TGCGCCAGCAGCTCGGGACAGACGCAGTATTTT. Translation gives CASSSGQTQYF.